This T cell receptor (beta chain) was profiled in a study of shared clonotypes between healthy human individuals. Overall study: A few men and two women, aged 18 to 49, were donors.

V lost 4 bases and J lost 1; bases outside the gene matches: 5. Looked up from germline, CDR1 is KGHSH and CDR2 is LQKENI. The CDR3 sequence is 15 residues long. Overall study findings and caveats: How much donors shared clonotypes was expected to be affected by sequencing depth.

Only one count was recorded for this clone. Its antigen is not known. Amplification in unsorted PBMC replicate PCRs started from around 0.3 ug DNA, which equals about 30,000 T cell genomes. Sequencing was performed with immunoSEQ multiplex PCR; in TCRdb, only in-frame clones are kept and a portion is missing. In the table there are about 480,000 clones, 60% to 80% of which are singletons. The chain carries TRBV18 and TRBJ1-1; 8 bases line up with TRBD1. Sequencing was done on a sample of PBMCs. The receptor comes from a woman aged 35 to 49 in good health. Some clones in this sample may be carry-over from other donors' samples. Here the CDR3 DNA reads TGTGCCAGCTCACGAACAGGGGGTAGGAACACTGAAGCTTTCTTT. Amino acids: CASSRTGGRNTEAFF.